A single sample gave rise to the 25 T cell receptor beta chains below, sequenced in a study of control samples from healthy donors and cancer patients. The protocol was immunoSEQ multiplex PCR, while the TCRdb copy is restricted to in-frame clones and leaves out a portion. The table records about 180,000 clones, 90% to 95% of them present only once. The sample consisted of blood. These receptor sequences come from a young woman in good health.

This clone was seen just once. The genes are TRBV27 and TRBJ1-5; TRBD1 might be the D (6 bases). The germline CDR1 and CDR2 sequences are MNHEY and SMNVEV (reference sequence). The V gene lost 6 bases and the J gene lost 4 bases, with 22 bases spanning the gap. There are 17 residues in the CDR3. CDR3 nucleotides: TGTGCCAGCAGGCCCGAGCGCACTGGACAGTTTAATCAGCCCCAGCATTTT. Translated, it gives CASRPERTGQFNQPQHF.

The J gene is TRBJ1-4, the V gene TRBV4-1, with 11 positions matching TRBD1. The CDR3 consists of 16 residues. After removal of 5 bases from V and 11 bases from J, the junction contained 13 bases not matched to a gene. Germline V gives CDR1 MGHRA, CDR2 YSYEKL. The CDR3 is CASSFPPGQGGVKLFF. The DNA for the CDR3 is TGCGCCAGCAGCTTCCCACCGGGACAGGGGGGGGTGAAACTGTTTTTT.

In this sample, this clone turned up once. The gene calls are TRBV19 and TRBJ1-1; D gene uncertain. There are 15 residues in the CDR3. Germline V gene sequence: CDR1 LNHDA, CDR2 SQIVND (reference sequence). Trimming took off 3 bases at V and 0 bases at J, with 11 bases between the two ends. Here the CDR3 DNA reads TGTGCCAGTAGTATGGGCTCCCAGGTGAACACTGAAGCTTTCTTT. Translated, it gives CASSMGSQVNTEAFF.

This chain uses TRBV9 with TRBJ2-3, with D possibly being TRBD2 (5 bases). The CDR3 has 14 residues. Trimming left V 3 bases short and J 1 base short, with 9 bases between. Germline CDR1 is SGDLS and CDR2 is YYNGEE. The CDR3: CASSAFSGTDTQYF. As DNA, the CDR3 is TGTGCCAGCAGCGCATTTAGCGGCACAGATACGCAGTATTTT.

The chain joins TRBV6-6 to TRBJ2-1; 9 bases line up with TRBD1. Losses at the gene ends were 6 bases for V and 0 bases for J; bases not matched to a gene: 6. This CDR3 is 16 amino acids long. Germline V lookup: CDR1 MNHNY, CDR2 SVGAGI (reference sequence). The CDR3 DNA reads as TGTGCCAGCAGCCGCCCGACAGGGGGCTCCTACAATGAGCAGTTCTTC. Amino acid sequence: CASSRPTGGSYNEQFF.

V and J are TRBV9 and TRBJ2-7; TRBD1 matches 8 bases. Germline CDR1 and CDR2: SGDLS and YYNGEE. J was trimmed by 5 bases and V by 3 bases; bases with no gene match: 10. The CDR3 is 15 amino acids. The CDR3 is CASSAPPGQGNEQYF. The CDR3 nucleotides are TGTGCCAGCAGCGCCCCCCCCGGACAGGGAAACGAGCAGTACTTC.

The rearrangement joins TRBV15 to TRBJ2-7; D may be TRBD1 (6 bases). The CDR3 extends over 13 amino acids. CDR1 is LNHNV, CDR2 YYDKDF, per germline (reference sequence). V dropped 8 bases and J dropped 5 bases, with 16 bases sitting between them. Here the CDR3 reads CATSRGGWDEQYF. CDR3 DNA sequence: TGTGCCACCTCGCGTGGGGGCTGGGACGAGCAGTACTTC.

The J gene is TRBJ2-7, the V gene TRBV19; D might be TRBD1 or TRBD2, each matching 5 bases. V was clipped by 5 bases and J by 2 bases, with 19 bases between them. The CDR3 runs to 16 residues. CDR1 is LNHDA, CDR2 SQIVND, per germline (reference sequence). CDR3 coding DNA: TGTGCCAGTAGTTCGAGACCGGGACGGGGAACCTACGAGCAGTACTTC. Translated: CASSSRPGRGTYEQYF.

As concerns this clone: Its ends do not fully match the called genes, so a read error is possible. The rearrangement uses TRBV14 and TRBJ1-4; D remains ambiguous. Germline CDR1 reads SGHDN; CDR2 reads FVKESK. The CDR3 extends over 13 amino acids. The chain's CDR3 is CASGQALHEKLFF. The CDR3 nucleotides are TGTGCCAGCGGCCAAGCACTACATGAAAAACTGTTTTTT.

The rearrangement joins TRBV18 to TRBJ1-4, with TRBD1 matching over 7 bases. Germline loops: CDR1 KGHSH, CDR2 LQKENI. V was pared by 8 bases and J by 7 bases, with 13 bases of the junction left unmatched. There are 15 residues in the CDR3. Here the CDR3 DNA reads TGTGCCAGCACACAGAGAGAGGGGGCCGGTGAAAAACTGTTTTTT. Residues: CASTQREGAGEKLFF.

The rearrangement uses TRBV15 and TRBJ1-4, with D tentatively TRBD1 (5 bases). The V gene's germline CDR1 is LNHNV and CDR2 YYDKDF (reference sequence). The CDR3 length is 12 residues. Deletions cut 2 bases from V and 8 bases from J, with 6 bases between. CDR3: CATSRKGEKLFF. The DNA of the CDR3 is TGTGCCACCAGCAGAAAGGGGGAAAAACTGTTTTTT.

The V gene is TRBV18, the J gene TRBJ1-1; D ambiguous. The CDR3 runs to 13 residues. Trimming shortened V by 4 bases and J by 4 bases, and 10 bases separated the two germline ends. Germline lookup yields CDR1 KGHSH and CDR2 LQKENI. The CDR3 protein is CASSLVGGTEAFF. The CDR3 DNA reads TGTGCCAGCTCACTCGTTGGTGGCACTGAAGCTTTCTTT.

This chain connects TRBV5-1 to TRBJ2-4; a weak D match, TRBD1 (5 bases). The germline CDR1 and CDR2 sequences are SGHRS and YFSETQ. V was cut by 4 bases and J by 5 bases, with 10 bases left in between. CDR3 size: 13 residues. The DNA for the CDR3 is TGCGCCAGCAGCCAGGGTCAGCAAAACATTCAGTACTTC. This translates into CASSQGQQNIQYF.

The chain carries TRBV5-1 and TRBJ2-5; either TRBD1 or TRBD2 may supply D (5 bases each). The ends were cut back, 0 bases at V and 1 base at J, with 10 bases in the middle. Germline CDR1 and CDR2: SGHRS and YFSETQ. The CDR3 is made up of 15 amino acids. CDR3 coding DNA: TGCGCCAGCAGCTTGGATTCAGGGACCCAAGAGACCCAGTACTTC. Its translation: CASSLDSGTQETQYF. Supplemented by reference TRBV5-1 and TRBJ2-5, the full variable domain reads KAGVTQTPRYLIKTRGQQVTLSCSPISGHRSVSWYQQTPGQGLQFLFEYFSETQRNKGNFPGRFSGRQFSNSRSEMNVSTLELGDSALYLCASSLDSGTQETQYFGPGTRLLVL.

This chain uses TRBV27 with TRBJ1-2; D is perhaps TRBD1 (6 bases). This CDR3 region has 13 residues. Germline CDR1 reads MNHEY; CDR2 reads SMNVEV (reference sequence). Trimming removed 2 bases from V and 6 bases from J, with 10 bases in between. The CDR3 protein is CASSLGGADGYTF. The CDR3 nucleotides read TGTGCCAGCAGTTTAGGGGGGGCGGATGGCTACACCTTC.

The J gene is TRBJ1-1, the V gene TRBV15, with D hard to call. Trimming pared 5 bases from V and 1 base from J, leaving 14 bases between. CDR1 and CDR2 (germline): LNHNV, YYDKDF (reference sequence). The CDR3 extends over 15 amino acids. This chain's CDR3 is CATSFLARGNTEAFF. As DNA, the CDR3 is TGTGCCACCAGCTTTTTGGCGAGAGGGAACACTGAAGCTTTCTTT.

This sequence joins TRBV11-2 and TRBJ2-3, with D unclear. The CDR3 totals 13 residues. Trimming removed 7 bases from V and 0 bases from J, with 8 bases in between. CDR1 and CDR2 (germline): SGHAT, FQNNGV. The CDR3 region is CASTMASTDTQYF. CDR3 DNA: TGTGCCAGCACCATGGCCAGCACAGATACGCAGTATTTT.

In DNA form, the CDR3 reads TGTGCCAGTAGTCCACCTAAGGGGCCTAACTATGGCTACACCTTC. This gives the protein CASSPPKGPNYGYTF. The chain employs TRBV19 and TRBJ1-2; D may be TRBD1 (5 bases). This CDR3 has 15 amino acids. Germline V gene sequence: CDR1 LNHDA, CDR2 SQIVND (reference sequence). The V and J ends lost 5 bases and 0 bases respectively, with 13 bases between them.

The chain is built from TRBV29-1 and TRBJ2-3; 7 positions match TRBD2. CDR1 is SQVTM, CDR2 ANQGSEA, per germline. The CDR3 consists of 15 residues. Trimming at V came to 0 bases and at J to 4 bases, leaving 7 bases not matched to a gene. The CDR3 reads CSVEEGGRIADTQYF. The DNA of the CDR3 is TGCAGCGTTGAAGAGGGAGGGAGAATCGCAGATACGCAGTATTTT.

This clone was seen once. The chain joins TRBV19 to TRBJ1-2; D gene uncertain. Germline loops: CDR1 LNHDA, CDR2 SQIVND (reference sequence). CDR3 length equals 17 residues. The V gene lost 10 bases and the J gene lost 1 base, with 25 bases spanning the gap. The DNA for the CDR3 is TGTGCCACCCAGCGGGCCTCTTCCATTTTGGGTAACTATGGCTACACCTTC. Its protein product is CATQRASSILGNYGYTF. The whole variable domain, remainder taken from reference TRBV19 and TRBJ1-2, is DGGITQSPKYLFRKEGQNVTLSCEQNLNHDAMYWYRQDPGQGLRLIYYSQIVNDFQKGDIAEGYSVSREKKESFPLTVTSAQKNPTAFYLCATQRASSILGNYGYTFGSGTRLTVV.

The V call is TRBV28, the J call TRBJ2-3; D possibly corresponds to TRBD1 (6 bases). V gave up 5 bases and J gave up 0 bases, with 12 bases separating them. The CDR3 runs 15 residues. Germline-derived CDR1 and CDR2 are MDHEN and SYDVKM. The CDR3 DNA reads TGTGCCAGCAGTACCGGGACACCGAGCACAGATACGCAGTATTTT. Protein product: CASSTGTPSTDTQYF.

This clone was seen a single time. CDR3 sequence reads: CATSDSRGAGNTIYF. In DNA, the CDR3 is TGTGCCACCAGTGATAGTCGGGGGGCTGGAAACACCATATATTTT. This chain uses TRBV24-1 with TRBJ1-3; the D gene is possibly TRBD1 (5 bases). Trimming took off 3 bases at V and 2 bases at J, with 10 bases between the two ends. Germline V lookup: CDR1 KGHDR, CDR2 SFDVKD. The CDR3 totals 15 residues.

This chain connects TRBV6-5 to TRBJ1-5, with D hard to call. V lost 8 bases to trimming and J lost 1 base, with 9 bases between them. This CDR3 comprises 13 residues. Germline loops: CDR1 MNHEY, CDR2 SVGAGI. The CDR3 region is CASSDGSNQPQHF. CDR3 coding DNA: TGTGCCAGCTCTGATGGCAGCAATCAGCCCCAGCATTTT.

The genes are TRBV27 and TRBJ1-5; tentative D call: TRBD1 (5 bases). Germline CDR1 reads MNHEY; CDR2 reads SMNVEV (reference sequence). This CDR3 is 14 amino acids long. V dropped 5 bases and J dropped 9 bases, with 17 bases sitting between them. The CDR3 DNA is TGTGCCAGCAGTGAGGGGACCGGAGGAGGGCCCCAGCATTTT. It specifies CASSEGTGGGPQHF.

The genes are TRBV5-3 and TRBJ2-3; possible D gene TRBD1, 6 bases. TRBV5-3 is an open reading frame, and its role is uncertain. The CDR3 contains 13 residues. The V and J ends lost 5 bases and 4 bases respectively, with 11 bases between them. The CDR3 region has the DNA TGTGCCAGAAGACCTGCAGGGGCAGATACGCAGTATTTT. This sequence encodes CARRPAGADTQYF.